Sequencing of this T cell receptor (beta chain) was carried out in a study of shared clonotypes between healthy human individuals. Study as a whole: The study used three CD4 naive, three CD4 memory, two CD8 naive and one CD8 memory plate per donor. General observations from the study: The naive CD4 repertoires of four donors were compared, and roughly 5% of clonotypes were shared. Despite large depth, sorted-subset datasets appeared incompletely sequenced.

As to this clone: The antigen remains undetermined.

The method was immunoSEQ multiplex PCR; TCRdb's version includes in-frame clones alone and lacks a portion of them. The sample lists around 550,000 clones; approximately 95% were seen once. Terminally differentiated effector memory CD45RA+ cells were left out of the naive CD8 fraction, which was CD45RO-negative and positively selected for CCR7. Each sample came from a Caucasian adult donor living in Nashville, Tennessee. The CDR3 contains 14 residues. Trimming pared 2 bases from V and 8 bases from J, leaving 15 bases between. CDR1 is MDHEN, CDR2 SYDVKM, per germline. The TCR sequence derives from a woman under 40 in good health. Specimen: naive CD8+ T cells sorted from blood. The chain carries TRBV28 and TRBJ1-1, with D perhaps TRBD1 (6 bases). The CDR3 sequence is CASSLPGEGKEAFF. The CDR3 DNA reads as TGTGCCAGCAGTTTACCAGGGGAGGGTAAAGAAGCTTTCTTT.